One and the same sample provided the 5 T cell receptor beta chains below, sequenced in a study of T cells in localized non-small cell lung cancer. The data were produced by immunoSEQ multiplex PCR, yet TCRdb's version contains in-frame clones alone and is incomplete. The sample shows 70,000 or so clones, around 84% of them seen only once. The source was peripheral blood, collected before any cancer treatment. These receptors all come from an older female donor with stage I lung adenocarcinoma.

With regard to this clone: Germline and junction disagree at one end, which may indicate a read error. The chain uses TRBV7-3 and TRBJ2-3, with D hard to call. Germline CDR1 SGHTA, CDR2 FQGTGA. This CDR3 has 13 amino acids. The CDR3 DNA reads as TGTGCCACCAGCCCAGTTGGCACAGATACGCAGTATTTT. Translation: CATSPVGTDTQYF.

The chain is built from TRBV4-2 and TRBJ2-2, with TRBD2 matching over 8 bases. Germline CDR1 is LGHNA and CDR2 is YNFKEQ. This CDR3 is built from 17 residues. The V segment lost 0 bases and the J segment 4 bases; nucleotides outside the gene matches: 7. CDR3 DNA: TGTGCCAGCAGCCAAGAAACAACTAGCGGACCCACCGGGGAGCTGTTTTTT. Translation gives CASSQETTSGPTGELFF.

The rearrangement links TRBV6-7 to TRBJ2-1; 10 bases are shared with TRBD2. TRBV6-7 is an open reading frame whose function is uncertain. The CDR3 runs to 20 residues. J was trimmed by 1 base and V by 0 bases; bases with no gene match: 12. CDR3 in DNA: TGTGCCAGCAGTTACTCGAAGCGGGAGGGGATTACGGGGTCCTACAATGAGCAGTTCTTC. Amino acids: CASSYSKREGITGSYNEQFF.

The chain employs TRBV13 and TRBJ2-7; D uncertain. Germline V CDR1 and CDR2: PRHDT, FYEKMQ (reference sequence). CDR3 size: 13 residues. Trimming left V 3 bases short and J 2 bases short, with 8 bases between. The CDR3 DNA is TGTGCCAGCAGCTTCGGCGGTACCTACGAGCAGTACTTC. It yields the protein CASSFGGTYEQYF.

V is TRBV19 and J is TRBJ2-1, with D possibly being TRBD2 (6 bases). Looked up from germline, CDR1 is LNHDA and CDR2 is SQIVND (reference sequence). V was pared by 3 bases and J by 12 bases, with 15 bases between. This CDR3 spans 13 amino acids. The CDR3 region has the DNA TGTGCCAGTAGTATTACTAGGGGAGGCGGGCAGTTCTTC. Translating it yields CASSITRGGGQFF.